Below, one TCR beta chain is given with its context. UMI-labeled 5' RACE yielded the TRB cDNA libraries. Using the 5' RACE reads, TCRdb records one entry per CDR3 protein without DNA. The sample spans 100,000 to 150,000 distinct CDR3 sequences; the ten largest clones claim 0.49%. The V gene's germline CDR1 is SGHRS and CDR2 YFSETQ. This CDR3 spans 15 amino acids. This sample is part of a study of CXCR3-negative and CXCR3-positive naive CD8 T cells. Study background: Per library, roughly 1.5 +/- 0.3 million reads; about 135 million TRB reads overall.

Input material: naive CXCR3- CD8+ T cells from blood. The subset was: CD45RO-CCR7+CD27+CD95- naive CD8+ T cells lacking CXCR3 (TNR3-). The TCR comes from a human donor in good health. Some clones in this sample may be carry-over from other donors' samples. The chain is built from TRBV5-1 and TRBJ2-1. CDR3 residues: CASSLGMDVYNEQFF.